This is a list of T cell receptor beta chains from one sample in a study of response to subunit inactivated influenza vaccine. TCRdb recomputed calls from the RT-PCR reads with MiXCR, one row per CDR3 protein. The table lists approximately 480,000 distinct CDR3 sequences, roughly 11% of them singletons. Here the sequenced sample was PBMCs from blood, taken 45 days after vaccination. These receptors all come from a middle-aged man who received an inactivated influenza vaccine. CDR3s include the opening cysteine and the closing phenylalanine or tryptophan. The D gene is left open where the match is weak. Rows give clone size only sometimes, using once, few, many, or a class for an expanded clone.

d_call,clone_size,v_call,j_call,cdr3_nt,cdr3_aa
TRBD2,many,TRBV5-1,TRBJ2-1,TGCGCCAGCAGCTTGGTTTTGGCTAGCGGCAACAATGAGCAGTTCTTC,CASSLVLASGNNEQFF
NA,few,TRBV10-3,TRBJ2-7,TGTGCCATCAGTGAGTCTAACTCCTACGAGCAGTACTTC,CAISESNSYEQYF
NA,NA,TRBV5-5,TRBJ1-4,TGTGCCAGCAGACTACAGGGTCGAGAAAAACTGTTTTTT,CASRLQGREKLFF
TRBD2,many,TRBV20-1,TRBJ2-1,TGCAGTGCTAGATCCGGGACTAGCGGGAGATCCCTTTACAATGAGCAGTTCTTC,CSARSGTSGRSLYNEQFF
NA,few,TRBV28,TRBJ1-2,TGTGCCAGCAGTTTCCCCCGACATGGCTACACCTTC,CASSFPRHGYTF
NA,many,TRBV7-8,TRBJ2-3,TGTGCCAGCAGCCAGGGGATAGGGGTCACAGATACGCAGTATTTT,CASSQGIGVTDTQYF
NA,NA,TRBV7-9,TRBJ2-3,TGTGCCAGCATCCGGCCAGACCCATCCGATACGCAGTATTTT,CASIRPDPSDTQYF
TRBD2,many,TRBV10-3,TRBJ2-7,TGTGCCATCAGTGAAGTGACGGGAGGGCCCTCCGAGCAGTACTTC,CAISEVTGGPSEQYF
TRBD1,NA,TRBV27,TRBJ2-7,TGTGCCAGCAGTTTAAGGACCAGGGGGCCAACTTACTACGAGCAGTACTTC,CASSLRTRGPTYYEQYF
NA,few,TRBV6-6,TRBJ2-1,TGTGCCAGCAGAAGAGGGGACAATGAGCAGTTCTTC,CASRRGDNEQFF
TRBD2,NA,TRBV14,TRBJ2-7,TGTGCCAGCAGCAGGGTAGCGGGGCCCTACGAGCAGTACTTC,CASSRVAGPYEQYF
TRBD1,few,TRBV29-1,TRBJ2-7,TGCAGCGTCACGGGACAGGGCCACGAGCAGTACTTC,CSVTGQGHEQYF
TRBD1,NA,TRBV18,TRBJ2-1,TGTGCCAGCTCACGGACAGGAAGCTCCTACAATGAGCAGTTCTTC,CASSRTGSSYNEQFF
NA,NA,TRBV7-2,TRBJ2-3,TGTGCCAGCAGCCCGTGGACTACCCCCACAGATACGCAGTATTTT,CASSPWTTPTDTQYF
TRBD1,few,TRBV29-1,TRBJ2-7,TGCAGCGTAAGTCCCTCAGGGGGCCCCTACGAGCAGTACTTC,CSVSPSGGPYEQYF
NA,few,TRBV20-1,TRBJ2-5,TGCAGTGCTATAAGGGAATGGGGGTTAACTGAGACCCAGTACTTC,CSAIREWGLTETQYF
TRBD1,NA,TRBV14,TRBJ1-1,TGTGCCAGCAGCCAAAAAGGGGACAGGTGGGGCACTGAAGCTTTCTTT,CASSQKGDRWGTEAFF
TRBD1,NA,TRBV10-2,TRBJ2-7,TGCGCCAGCAGTGTAACCGGGACAGCTTACTACGAGCAGTACTTC,CASSVTGTAYYEQYF
NA,many,TRBV20-1,TRBJ1-6,TGCAGTGCTAGATCTGGGGGCGGTAATTCACCCCTCCACTTT,CSARSGGGNSPLHF
NA,many,TRBV10-2,TRBJ2-2,TGCGCCAGCAGTGAGGGGGCCCAAGCCGGGGAGCTGTTTTTT,CASSEGAQAGELFF
TRBD1,NA,TRBV6-5,TRBJ2-2,TGTGCCAGCAGTTTCGAACAGGGGGCTGGGGAGCTGTTTTTT,CASSFEQGAGELFF
NA,NA,TRBV6-1,TRBJ1-5,TGTGCCAGCAGAGTTCCCCGAAGGGGGTCGGGGCCCCAGCATTTT,CASRVPRRGSGPQHF
NA,many,TRBV6-1,TRBJ2-7,TGTGCCAGCAGTGAATCCCGGGGCTACGAGCAGTACTTC,CASSESRGYEQYF
NA,many,TRBV5-1,TRBJ2-2,TGCGCCAGCAGCTTGGGACCGGTGGGCACCGGGGAGCTGTTTTTT,CASSLGPVGTGELFF
TRBD2,NA,TRBV14,TRBJ2-1,TGTGCCAGCAGCCAATCGGGACTAGCCTACAATGAGCAGTTCTTC,CASSQSGLAYNEQFF
TRBD1,NA,TRBV2,TRBJ2-3,TGTGCCAGCAGTGAGGGACAGTTTAGCACAGATACGCAGTATTTT,CASSEGQFSTDTQYF
NA,NA,TRBV4-3,TRBJ2-5,TGCGCCAGCAGCCAAGAAGTCAGCAAGCAAGAGACCCAGTACTTC,CASSQEVSKQETQYF
TRBD2,NA,TRBV7-2,TRBJ2-3,TGTGCCAGCAGCGGGGGACTAGCAGAAGATACGCAGTATTTT,CASSGGLAEDTQYF
NA,NA,TRBV5-1,TRBJ1-2,TGCGCCAGCAGCCTGGACACCCACTATGGCTACACCTTC,CASSLDTHYGYTF
TRBD1,NA,TRBV20-1,TRBJ1-1,TGCAGTGCCTCGACAGGGAGGACTGAAGCTTTCTTT,CSASTGRTEAFF
NA,many,TRBV24-1,TRBJ2-5,TGTGCCACCAGTGGCGGCGACCAAAGGGGGGAGACCCAGTACTTC,CATSGGDQRGETQYF
NA,NA,TRBV20-1,TRBJ2-7,TGCAGTGCTAGTACGCTGGCAGGGAGAATTCGCTACGAGCAGTACTTC,CSASTLAGRIRYEQYF
NA,many,TRBV12-3/TRBV12-4,TRBJ2-2,TGTGCCAGCAGTTTATGGTTAGCGGCGAACACCGGGGAGCTGTTTTTT,CASSLWLAANTGELFF
NA,NA,TRBV6-5,TRBJ1-1,TGTGCCAGCAGTTACTCGGACAGCCTGAACACTGAAGCTTTCTTT,CASSYSDSLNTEAFF
NA,many,TRBV10-3,TRBJ2-2,TGTGCCATCAGTGATGGTGGCAAGGGCCTGACCGGGGAGCTGTTTTTT,CAISDGGKGLTGELFF
NA,NA,TRBV5-1,TRBJ2-3,TGCGCCAGCAGCTATCGGGGGAGTCCCCCAGATACGCAGTATTTT,CASSYRGSPPDTQYF
NA,NA,TRBV15,TRBJ2-1,TGTGCCACCAGCAGAGATATTTCCCCTAGCCATGAGCAGTTCTTC,CATSRDISPSHEQFF
TRBD1,NA,TRBV5-1,TRBJ2-2,TGCGCCAGCAGCCCGAACCGGGACAGAGTTCGGGCCGGGGAGCTGTTTTTT,CASSPNRDRVRAGELFF
TRBD1,many,TRBV27,TRBJ1-4,TGTGCCAGCAGTTCAACCCGGGACAGGATTAATGAAAAACTGTTTTTT,CASSSTRDRINEKLFF
NA,few,TRBV4-1,TRBJ2-2,TGCGCCAGCAGCCTCCTAGACGGCACCTCTCAGGAGACCGGGGAGCTGTTTTTT,CASSLLDGTSQETGELFF
NA,NA,TRBV12-3/TRBV12-4,TRBJ2-1,TGTGCCAGCATCGAGGGTGGGGGAGCCTTCAATGAGCAGTTCTTC,CASIEGGGAFNEQFF
NA,NA,TRBV3-1,TRBJ2-5,TGTGCCAGCAGCCCCCAGATACAGGTCCAAGAGACCCAGTACTTC,CASSPQIQVQETQYF
TRBD2,NA,TRBV15,TRBJ2-5,TGTGCCACCAGCCCTGACGGCGCAGCGGGGGCGCGTGAAGAGACCCAGTACTTC,CATSPDGAAGAREETQYF
NA,many,TRBV13,TRBJ1-3,TGTGCCAGCAGCTACCGGGGCTCTGGAAACACCATATATTTT,CASSYRGSGNTIYF
NA,NA,TRBV6-1,TRBJ2-3,TGTGCCAGCCGAGGACCTACTAGCACAGATACGCAGTATTTT,CASRGPTSTDTQYF
TRBD1,NA,TRBV3-1,TRBJ2-1,TGTGCCAGCAGCCACTTCTTAGGACAGGGGCGTAATGAGCAGTTCTTC,CASSHFLGQGRNEQFF
TRBD2,few,TRBV12-3/TRBV12-4,TRBJ2-2,TGTGCCAGCAGCCCGGGACTAGCGGGGTCAAACACCGGGGAGCTGTTTTTT,CASSPGLAGSNTGELFF
NA,few,TRBV18,TRBJ2-5,TGTGCCAGCTCACCAAGGGGCTCCGGCGGGGAGACCCAGTACTTC,CASSPRGSGGETQYF
TRBD1,NA,TRBV12-3/TRBV12-4,TRBJ2-7,TGTGCCAGCAGTTCCGGGACAGGGGCCTCCGAGCAGTACTTC,CASSSGTGASEQYF
TRBD2,few,TRBV10-3,TRBJ2-1,TGTGCCATCAGGGGCGGGACTACCTTGGATGAGCAGTTCTTC,CAIRGGTTLDEQFF